The 19 T cell receptor beta chains below were found in one sample sequenced in a study of blood T cell repertoires in COVID-19. Profiled with immunoSEQ multiplex PCR; TCRdb holds only in-frame clones, not every one. The profile covers roughly 260,000 clones, with approximately 89% appearing a single time and 2.3% taken by the ten largest. The sequenced material came from peripheral blood. These receptors were collected from a woman between 45 and 65 years old with acute or convalescent COVID-19.

The J gene is TRBJ2-5, the V gene TRBV7-6; tentative D call: TRBD1 (5 bases). The CDR3 extends over 15 amino acids. Germline CDR1 is SGHVS and CDR2 is FNYEAQ. Trimming cost V 9 bases and J 5 bases, with 22 bases left between them. DNA for the CDR3: TGTGCCAGTACTAACCAGGGTTACGTTATCGAGACCCAGTACTTC. It encodes CASTNQGYVIETQYF.

This chain connects TRBV7-2 to TRBJ2-1, with a tentative D call TRBD2 (6 bases). The V gene lost 5 bases and the J gene lost 2 bases, with 10 bases spanning the gap. Germline lookup yields CDR1 SGHTA and CDR2 FQGNSA. The CDR3 runs to 14 residues. The CDR3 coding sequence is TGTGCCAGCAGCGTTAGCGGAGCCTACAATGAGCAGTTCTTC. Translation: CASSVSGAYNEQFF.

This clone was detected only once. The chain recombines TRBV3-1 (or the pseudogene TRBV3-2) with TRBJ2-6; D perhaps matches TRBD2 (5 bases). The CDR3 consists of 15 residues. Germline CDR1 LGHDT, CDR2 YNNKEL (reference sequence). V was trimmed by 4 bases and J by 2 bases, leaving 9 bases between them. Written as DNA, the CDR3 is TGTGCCAGCAGCCTCCCCGGGGCTGGGGCCAACGTCCTGACTTTC. Translating gives CASSLPGAGANVLTF.

The chain recombines TRBV6-5 with TRBJ1-1; 8 bases are a match to TRBD1. The trim removed 2 bases at V and 2 bases at J, leaving 7 bases unmatched. Germline assignment: CDR1 MNHEY and CDR2 SVGAGI. The CDR3 has 16 amino acids. The CDR3, as DNA: TGTGCCAGCAGTTACGGGCCAGGGGGCATAAACACTGAAGCTTTCTTT. Its protein product is CASSYGPGGINTEAFF.

This chain connects TRBV5-4 to TRBJ2-5, with 9 bases lining up with TRBD1. Germline CDR1 and CDR2: SGHNT and YYREEE (reference sequence). The CDR3 covers 13 residues. The V segment lost 4 bases and the J segment 5 bases; nucleotides outside the gene matches: 3. The CDR3 sequence: CASSRTGVETQYF. Here the CDR3 DNA reads TGTGCCAGCAGCCGGACAGGGGTCGAGACCCAGTACTTC.

The chain uses TRBV5-1 and TRBJ2-1; TRBD2 might be the D (6 bases). Trimming took off 4 bases at V and 10 bases at J, with 24 bases between the two ends. This CDR3 is built from 16 residues. The germline V gene has CDR1 SGHRS and CDR2 YFSETQ. The CDR3 spells CASSQPPGTGHQEQFF. CDR3 coding DNA: TGCGCCAGCAGCCAACCTCCCGGGACTGGCCATCAGGAGCAGTTCTTC.

V and J are TRBV5-6 and TRBJ2-1, with D unclear. Germline-derived CDR1 and CDR2 are SGHDT and YYEEEE. V lost 2 bases, J lost 6 bases, and 15 bases lay in between. The CDR3 consists of 15 residues. CDR3 sequence: CASSFPSVVSNEQFF. CDR3 DNA sequence: TGTGCCAGCAGCTTCCCAAGCGTGGTAAGCAATGAGCAGTTCTTC.

V is TRBV30 and J is TRBJ1-4; a possible D gene is TRBD1 (5 bases). This CDR3 is built from 15 residues. Trimming pared 0 bases from V and 5 bases from J, leaving 13 bases between. Germline CDR1 is GTSNPN and CDR2 is SVGIG (reference sequence). As DNA, the CDR3 is TGTGCCTGGAGTGTAGGTGCAGGGCTGAATGAAAAACTGTTTTTT. Its protein is CAWSVGAGLNEKLFF.

This clone was seen more than once but under ten times. CDR3 residues: CASRDTGAKETQYF. The CDR3 DNA sequence: TGTGCCAGCAGAGACACAGGGGCGAAAGAGACCCAGTACTTC. The V and J genes are TRBV6-6 and TRBJ2-5; 7 bases map to TRBD1. Losses at the gene ends were 6 bases for V and 3 bases for J; bases not matched to a gene: 7. Germline lookup yields CDR1 MNHNY and CDR2 SVGAGI (reference sequence). CDR3 size: 14 residues.

The chain couples TRBV19 to TRBJ2-5; the D gene is possibly TRBD1 (6 bases). V was trimmed by 6 bases and J by 2 bases, leaving 10 bases between them. CDR1 and CDR2 (germline): LNHDA, SQIVND (reference sequence). The CDR3 sequence is 13 residues long. CDR3 sequence (DNA): TGTGCCAGTAGAGGACAGCATCAAGAGACCCAGTACTTC. Translated, it gives CASRGQHQETQYF.

The chain has TRBV19 and TRBJ1-6; D uncertain. Germline V gene lookup returns CDR1 LNHDA and CDR2 SQIVND (reference sequence). Trimming cost V 3 bases and J 10 bases, with 10 bases left between them. The CDR3 is 13 amino acids. The CDR3 region has the DNA TGTGCCAGTAGTATCGGGAGAAACTCACCCCTCCACTTT. It is translated as CASSIGRNSPLHF.

The chain is built from TRBV7-2 and TRBJ2-7, with TRBD1 matching 7 bases. The CDR3 runs 14 residues. Germline CDR1 is SGHTA and CDR2 is FQGNSA. J gave up 5 bases and V 5 bases, and 9 bases lay outside the gene matches. This CDR3 is CASSATGAPNEQYF. As DNA, the CDR3 is TGTGCCAGCAGCGCAACAGGGGCACCCAACGAGCAGTACTTC.

The genes are TRBV2 and TRBJ1-2; TRBD1 aligns across 7 bases. Germline loops: CDR1 SNHLY, CDR2 FYNNEI. This CDR3 has 14 residues. V was clipped by 11 bases and J by 1 base; unmatched bases: 10. In DNA, the CDR3 is TGTGCCCGCAATTACAGGGGAATTAACTATGGCTACACCTTC. This codes for CARNYRGINYGYTF.

In its sample, this clone was seen once. This chain links TRBV11-3 with TRBJ2-3; 12 bases fit TRBD2. The CDR3 has 16 residues. J was trimmed by 0 bases and V by 5 bases; bases with no gene match: 3. The V gene's germline CDR1 is SGHNT and CDR2 YENEEA. The CDR3 DNA sequence: TGTGCCAGCAGCCAGGGGACTAGCGGGAGCACAGATACGCAGTATTTT. Translating gives CASSQGTSGSTDTQYF.

The chain links TRBV27 to TRBJ1-2; 9 bases are a match to TRBD1. The CDR3 covers 15 residues. The germline gives CDR1 MNHEY, CDR2 SMNVEV (reference sequence). The ends lost 6 bases at V and 7 bases at J; junction bases unmatched: 12. CDR3 loop: CASRRTGAASGGYTF. CDR3 DNA: TGTGCCAGCAGGAGGACAGGGGCGGCATCAGGTGGCTACACCTTC.

V gene TRBV9 combines with J gene TRBJ1-1; TRBD1 matches 11 bases. The CDR3 covers 15 residues. The germline V gene encodes CDR1 SGDLS and CDR2 YYNGEE. Trimming took 1 base from V and 4 from J; bases not matched to a gene: 3. The CDR3 region has the DNA TGTGCCAGCAGCGTACGTGGGACAGGGGGCACTGAAGCTTTCTTT. Amino acids: CASSVRGTGGTEAFF.

The chain combines TRBV15 with TRBJ1-1; TRBD1 might be the D (5 bases). This CDR3 contains 15 residues. The germline V and J ends were trimmed by 1 base and 4 bases, with 13 bases remaining between them. In germline, CDR1 is LNHNV, CDR2 YYDKDF (reference sequence). CDR3 in DNA: TGTGCCACCAGCAGAGTTGGGGGGAGGGCCACTGAAGCTTTCTTT. It yields the protein CATSRVGGRATEAFF.

The genes are TRBV6-6 and TRBJ2-7; D is undetermined. Germline V gives CDR1 MNHNY, CDR2 SVGAGI (reference sequence). The CDR3 spans 13 residues. The V end lost 6 bases, the J end lost 0 bases, and 9 bases lay between the germline ends. The CDR3 spells CASSPGPSYEQYF. The CDR3 nucleotides are TGTGCCAGCAGCCCAGGCCCCTCCTACGAGCAGTACTTC.

The J gene is TRBJ2-6, the V gene TRBV19; 7 nucleotides agree with TRBD1. Per the germline V gene, CDR1 is LNHDA and CDR2 is SQIVND (reference sequence). This CDR3 contains 17 residues. Losses at the gene ends were 6 bases for V and 0 bases for J; bases not matched to a gene: 8. CDR3 protein: CASRRQGSTSGANVLTF. The CDR3 DNA reads TGTGCCAGTAGACGACAGGGCAGCACCTCTGGGGCCAACGTCCTGACTTTC.